The rows below give T cell receptor beta chains drawn from one sample of a study of breast tumors, draining lymph nodes, adjacent tissues. In TCRdb, the multiplex PCR reads were re-called with MiXCR into one record per CDR3 protein. The data hold 200,000 to 250,000 distinct CDR3 sequences, with 32% observed a single time. Sequencing was done on a sample of axillary lymph node tissue. These receptors originate from a female donor with breast cancer. Some clones in this sample may be carry-over from other donors' samples. Both conserved end residues are part of each CDR3. D genes are given only for firm matches. Not all rows give a size; the values are once, few, many and, for expanded clones, a class.

TGTGCCAGCAGCGCGACCGGGACCACCGGGGAGCTGTTTTTT	CASSATGTTGELFF	NA	TRBV9	TRBJ2-2	many
TGCAGTGTAAGATCTCCTAGCGGGAGCTTATCCTACAATGAGCAGTTCTTC	CSVRSPSGSLSYNEQFF	TRBD2	TRBV20-1	TRBJ2-1	many
TGTGCCAGCAGCGCCAGTAGGGCGGGCTTAGAGACCCAGTACTTC	CASSASRAGLETQYF	NA	TRBV5-4	TRBJ2-5	few
TGTGCCAGCAGCTTAGGGGTGAAGAACACTGAAGCTTTCTTT	CASSLGVKNTEAFF	NA	TRBV7-2	TRBJ1-1	NA
TGTGCCAGCAGCTTGGGGGCAGTCGAGCAGTACTTC	CASSLGAVEQYF	NA	TRBV5-5	TRBJ2-7	many
TGTGCCACCAGTGCATTAGGGGACAATGAGCAGTTCTTC	CATSALGDNEQFF	NA	TRBV24-1	TRBJ2-1	many
TGTGCCAGCAGCTCGGGACAGGGGATACAGCCCCAGCATTTT	CASSSGQGIQPQHF	TRBD1	TRBV5-5	TRBJ1-5	many
TGCGCCAGCAGATCTAGCGGGGGCACCGGGGAGCTGTTTTTT	CASRSSGGTGELFF	TRBD2	TRBV4-3	TRBJ2-2	NA
TGTGCCAGCAGCTTAGGGGGGGACGGGGACATTCAGTACTTC	CASSLGGDGDIQYF	TRBD2	TRBV7-3	TRBJ2-4	many
TGTGCCAGCAGCCCCCGAGGGGGCGGGGAGCTGTTTTTT	CASSPRGGGELFF	NA	TRBV7-2	TRBJ2-2	many
TGTGCCTGGAGTTTAGGACTAGGACCAGATACGCAGTATTTT	CAWSLGLGPDTQYF	TRBD2	TRBV30	TRBJ2-3	many
TGCAGCGTTGATGAGTCAACAGGGGTCAATGAGCAGTTCTTC	CSVDESTGVNEQFF	TRBD1	TRBV29-1	TRBJ2-1	many
TGTGCCAGCAGGAGGGGGGGGGGAAGCTCTTACGAGCAGTACTTC	CASRRGGGSSYEQYF	NA	TRBV7-9	TRBJ2-7	NA
TGCAGTGCTAGAGATCACCTAGCGGGTGAGCAGTTCTTC	CSARDHLAGEQFF	TRBD2	TRBV20-1	TRBJ2-1	NA
TGCGCCAGCAGCGGCCGGGCCCCCCTCACAGATACGCAGTATTTT	CASSGRAPLTDTQYF	NA	TRBV5-1	TRBJ2-3	many
TGCAGTGCTAGGATCTCCCTTGGCTACACCTTC	CSARISLGYTF	NA	TRBV20-1	TRBJ1-2	many
TGTGCCAGCAGCTTATACGGGACTAGCGGGAGTGGGGACGAGCAGTACTTC	CASSLYGTSGSGDEQYF	TRBD2	TRBV7-8	TRBJ2-7	many
TGTGCCACCAGCAGGGGGGGGGCCTACAATGAGCAGTTCTTC	CATSRGGAYNEQFF	TRBD2	TRBV15	TRBJ2-1	NA
TGTGCCAGCAACGAACCAGGAGGTCAAGAGACCCAGTACTTC	CASNEPGGQETQYF	NA	TRBV2	TRBJ2-5	NA
TGCGCCAGCACCGACAGGGCCGCAGTGGTGAACACTGAAGCTTTCTTT	CASTDRAAVVNTEAFF	TRBD1	TRBV5-1	TRBJ1-1	NA
TGCAGCGTTTTAGGACTAGCGGGACCCTCAGATACGCAGTATTTT	CSVLGLAGPSDTQYF	TRBD2	TRBV29-1	TRBJ2-3	NA
TGTGCCAGCCTCCCCGGGCCAAGAGGGGAGACCCAGTACTTC	CASLPGPRGETQYF	NA	TRBV6-6	TRBJ2-5	once
TGTGCCAGCAGCTTCCCCCGACAGGGGGAAAGAGATACGCAGTATTTT	CASSFPRQGERDTQYF	TRBD1	TRBV11-2	TRBJ2-3	many
TGTGCCAGCAGCTTAGGTGTAGAGTTCCAAGAGACCCAGCACTTC	CASSLGVEFQETQHF	NA	TRBV7-8	TRBJ2-5	many
TGTGCCAGCAGTTCCTCGGCTAGGGGGCGCAAGGACTATGGCTACACCTTC	CASSSSARGRKDYGYTF	TRBD1	TRBV6-5	TRBJ1-2	few
TGTGCCAGCAGCCGGACAGGGGGGGGTTATGGCTACACCTTC	CASSRTGGGYGYTF	TRBD1	TRBV7-9	TRBJ1-2	many
TGTGCCAGCAGCTTCGGACAGGTTAATTCACCCCTCCACTTT	CASSFGQVNSPLHF	TRBD1	TRBV7-8	TRBJ1-6	many
TGTGCCAGCAAAAACCCCGGACAGCCCCAGCATTTT	CASKNPGQPQHF	NA	TRBV6-2/TRBV6-3	TRBJ1-5	many
TGTGCCAGCAGCCAAGTGTCAGCTTATGAAGCTTTCTTT	CASSQVSAYEAFF	NA	TRBV3-1	TRBJ1-1	NA
TGTGCCTGGAGTGTACTAGCGAGCAAGTACAATGAGCAGTTCTTC	CAWSVLASKYNEQFF	TRBD2	TRBV30	TRBJ2-1	few
TGTGCCAGTAAGGGGACAGGGGCCTACGAGCAGTACTTC	CASKGTGAYEQYF	TRBD1	TRBV19	TRBJ2-7	many
TGTGCCAGCAGCCCCCCCGGCAGGGCGAATGGCTACACCTTC	CASSPPGRANGYTF	NA	TRBV5-8	TRBJ1-2	many
TGTGCCACCAGCAGAGAGAGCTTCTACGAGCAGTACTTC	CATSRESFYEQYF	NA	TRBV15	TRBJ2-7	few
TGTGCCAGCAGCGTCAGGACTAGCGGGAGCGAGACCCAGTACTTC	CASSVRTSGSETQYF	TRBD2	TRBV9	TRBJ2-5	NA
TGCAGTGCTAGAGATGGGGGAACAGGGTCGAACGAGCAGTACTTC	CSARDGGTGSNEQYF	NA	TRBV20-1	TRBJ2-7	many
TGTGCCAGCAGCTTGGCCGCACCGATCCAAGAGACCCAGTACTTC	CASSLAAPIQETQYF	NA	TRBV5-8	TRBJ2-5	many
TGCGCCAGCAGCCAGGGAGACAGGGGCGCCTACAATGAGCAGTTCTTC	CASSQGDRGAYNEQFF	TRBD1	TRBV4-3	TRBJ2-1	many
TGCAGTGCTAGCGGCTCGGGAGGCTACACCTTC	CSASGSGGYTF	NA	TRBV20-1	TRBJ1-2	NA
TGTGCCAGCAGAGATGGGACAGGGGGAAGGGACGAGCAGTACTTC	CASRDGTGGRDEQYF	TRBD1	TRBV2	TRBJ2-7	NA
TGTGCCAGCGGCTTTGCGCCTTCTTGGTACCAAGAGACCCAGTACTTC	CASGFAPSWYQETQYF	NA	TRBV7-2	TRBJ2-5	NA
TGTGCCTGGAGTGTAGCGGGACAGATTGGAAACACCATATATTTT	CAWSVAGQIGNTIYF	TRBD1	TRBV30	TRBJ1-3	NA
TGTGCCAGCAGTTCGTACTCCCACCCAGGGACCCAGTACTTC	CASSSYSHPGTQYF	NA	TRBV12-3/TRBV12-4	TRBJ2-5	many
TGTGCCAGCACCTACAAAGGGCGTAGCACAGATACGCAGTATTTT	CASTYKGRSTDTQYF	NA	TRBV6-5	TRBJ2-3	many
TGTGCCAGCAGTGACACCGGGACTAGGGGAGAGACCCAGCATTTT	CASSDTGTRGETQHF	NA	TRBV2	TRBJ1-5	once
TGCGCCAGCAGGGGCGGGGTGGGGGAAACTGAAGCTTTCTTT	CASRGGVGETEAFF	NA	TRBV5-1	TRBJ1-1	NA
TGCAGTGCCCCTAAGACAGGGGCTGGGGCGACCCAGTACTTC	CSAPKTGAGATQYF	TRBD1	TRBV20-1	TRBJ2-5	NA
TGCAGTGCTAGAGTGGGCATTAGCAATCAGCCCCAGCATTTT	CSARVGISNQPQHF	NA	TRBV20-1	TRBJ1-5	NA
TGCGCCAGCAGCTTGGGTACCGGGACTAGCGGGAGGGCTGATGAGCGGTTCTTC	CASSLGTGTSGRADERFF	TRBD2	TRBV5-1	TRBJ2-1	NA
TGTGCCAGCAGCTTTACAGGGGGGAATAATTCACCCCTCCACTTT	CASSFTGGNNSPLHF	TRBD1	TRBV7-6	TRBJ1-6	NA
TGTGCCAGCTCCCCTACTAGCGGGAGGCCCACCGGGGAGCTGTTTTTT	CASSPTSGRPTGELFF	TRBD2	TRBV18	TRBJ2-2	many
TGTGCCAGCAGTCCGGACAGGGGGGGGAAAATAGAGCAGTTCTTC	CASSPDRGGKIEQFF	TRBD1	TRBV6-5	TRBJ2-1	NA
TGTGCCAGCAGTTTATGGGGGACAGGGGGACTGGGTGAGCAGTTCTTC	CASSLWGTGGLGEQFF	TRBD1	TRBV28	TRBJ2-1	NA
TGTGCCAGCAGTGCTAATGAGAAGTTCTTC	CASSANEKFF	NA	TRBV2	TRBJ2-1	NA
TGTGCCAGCAGCTCGCCGTTAGCCAAAAACATTCAGTACTTC	CASSSPLAKNIQYF	NA	TRBV5-4	TRBJ2-4	NA
TGTGCCAGCAGTCACTCGGATGGTCCTACGAACGAAAAACTGTTTTTT	CASSHSDGPTNEKLFF	NA	TRBV6-5	TRBJ1-4	NA
TGTGCCAGCAGTCACTCTTTCTCGAAGGATCAGCCCCAGCATTTT	CASSHSFSKDQPQHF	NA	TRBV6-5	TRBJ1-5	few
TGTGCCAGCAGCACCTGGGACAGAACCTACGAGCAGTACTTC	CASSTWDRTYEQYF	TRBD1	TRBV11-2	TRBJ2-7	many
TGTGCCAGCAGCCCGGGGGGAGGGGCCAACGTCCTGACTTTC	CASSPGGGANVLTF	TRBD2	TRBV7-3	TRBJ2-6	many
TGCGCCAGCAGCCGGGGACTAGCGGGAGATGGGTACACCGGGGAGCTGTTTTTT	CASSRGLAGDGYTGELFF	TRBD2	TRBV5-1	TRBJ2-2	many
TGTGCCAGCAGCTTAGGGTACGGACTTCAAGAGACCCAGTACTTC	CASSLGYGLQETQYF	NA	TRBV11-2	TRBJ2-5	NA